This TCR beta chain originates from a study of identical twins. Points on this clonotype: Its specificity is unknown.

The CDR3 has 17 residues. Germline-derived CDR1 and CDR2 are SGHVS and FNYEAQ. The junction had 14 bases not matched to a gene; V was cut back by 7 bases and J by 2 bases. TCRdb re-called the 5' RACE reads with MiXCR, one entry per CDR3 protein. The sample consists of more than 600,000 distinct CDR3 sequences, roughly 18% of them appearing once. Study-wide results and limits: For monozygotic twins, models underestimated out-of-frame TCR alpha sharing.

The same sample was also studied in work on T cells expressing NK-cell markers. That source reports: Seven sequenced donors out of eight were HCMV-seropositive, one seronegative. Each of 6 or 7 donors carried dominant NKG2C+ clonotypes accounting for roughly 1.0-7.5% of CD8+ T cells. Among a few donors, these clonotypes also ranked first in the CD3+CD56-NKG2C+ fraction.

The sequenced sample consisted of PBMCs. The rearrangement joins TRBV7-6 to TRBJ2-5; 9 bases align to TRBD2. This receptor was obtained from a woman aged 18-29 years in good health. CDR3 sequence reads: CASTLEVSGGTQETQYF. In DNA form, the CDR3 reads TGTGCCAGCACTCTAGAGGTCAGCGGGGGGACTCAAGAGACCCAGTACTTC.